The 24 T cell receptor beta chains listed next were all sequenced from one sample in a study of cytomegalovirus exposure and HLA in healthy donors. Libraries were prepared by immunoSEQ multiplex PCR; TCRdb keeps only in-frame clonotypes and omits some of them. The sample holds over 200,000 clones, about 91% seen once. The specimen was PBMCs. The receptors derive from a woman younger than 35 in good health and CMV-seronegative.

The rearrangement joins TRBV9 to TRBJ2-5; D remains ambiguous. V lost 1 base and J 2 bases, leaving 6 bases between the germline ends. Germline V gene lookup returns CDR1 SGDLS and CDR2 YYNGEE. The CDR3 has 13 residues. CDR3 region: CASSVSPQETQYF. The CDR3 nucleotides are TGTGCCAGCAGCGTAAGCCCGCAAGAGACCCAGTACTTC.

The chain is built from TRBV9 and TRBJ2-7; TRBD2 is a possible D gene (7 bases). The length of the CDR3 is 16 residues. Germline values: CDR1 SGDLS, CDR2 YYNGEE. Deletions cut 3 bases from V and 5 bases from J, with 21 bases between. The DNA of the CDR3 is TGTGCCAGCAGCGAGCGGGACACCCAATTCCCCCACGAGCAGTACTTC. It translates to CASSERDTQFPHEQYF. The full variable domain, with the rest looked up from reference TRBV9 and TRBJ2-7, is DSGVTQTPKHLITATGQRVTLRCSPRSGDLSVYWYQQSLDQGLQFLIQYYNGEERAKGNILERFSAQQFPDLHSELNLSSLELGDSALYFCASSERDTQFPHEQYFGPGTRLTVT.

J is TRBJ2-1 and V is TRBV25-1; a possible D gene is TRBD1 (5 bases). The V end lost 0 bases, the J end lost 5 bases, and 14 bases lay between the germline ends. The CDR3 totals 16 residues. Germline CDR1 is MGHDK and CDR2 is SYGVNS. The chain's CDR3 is CASSEYGQGRHNEQFF. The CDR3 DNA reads TGTGCCAGCAGTGAATATGGGCAGGGTCGACACAATGAGCAGTTCTTC.

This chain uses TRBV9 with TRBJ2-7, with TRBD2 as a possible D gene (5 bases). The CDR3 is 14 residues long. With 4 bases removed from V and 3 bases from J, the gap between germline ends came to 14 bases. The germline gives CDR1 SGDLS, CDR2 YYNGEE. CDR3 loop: CASSPRGWGYEQYF. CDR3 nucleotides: TGTGCCAGCAGCCCCCGCGGGTGGGGCTACGAGCAGTACTTC.

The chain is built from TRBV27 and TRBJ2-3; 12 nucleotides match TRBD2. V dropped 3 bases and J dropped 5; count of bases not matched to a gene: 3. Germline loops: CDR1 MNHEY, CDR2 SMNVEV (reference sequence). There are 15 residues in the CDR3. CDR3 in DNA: TGTGCCAGCAGTTTGACTAGCGGGAGCGGAGATACGCAGTATTTT. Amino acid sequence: CASSLTSGSGDTQYF.

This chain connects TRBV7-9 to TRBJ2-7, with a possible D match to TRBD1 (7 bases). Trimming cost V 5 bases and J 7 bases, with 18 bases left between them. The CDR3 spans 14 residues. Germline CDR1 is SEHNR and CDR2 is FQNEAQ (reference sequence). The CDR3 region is CASSPRGELWEQYF. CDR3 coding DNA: TGTGCCAGCAGCCCCAGGGGGGAACTATGGGAGCAGTACTTC.

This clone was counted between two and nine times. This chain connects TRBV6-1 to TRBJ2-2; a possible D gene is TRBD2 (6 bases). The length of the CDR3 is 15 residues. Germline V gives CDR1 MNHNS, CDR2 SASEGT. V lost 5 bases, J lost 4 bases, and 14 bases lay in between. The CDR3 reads CASSPEEGGTGELFF. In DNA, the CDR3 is TGTGCCAGCAGTCCCGAGGAGGGTGGCACCGGGGAGCTGTTTTTT.

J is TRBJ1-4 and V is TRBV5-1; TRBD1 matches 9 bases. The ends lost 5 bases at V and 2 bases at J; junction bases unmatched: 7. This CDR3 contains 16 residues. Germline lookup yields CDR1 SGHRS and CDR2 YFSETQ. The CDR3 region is CASSLQGAVTNEKLFF. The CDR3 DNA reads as TGCGCCAGCAGTCTACAGGGGGCAGTCACTAATGAAAAACTGTTTTTT. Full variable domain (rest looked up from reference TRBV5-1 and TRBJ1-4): KAGVTQTPRYLIKTRGQQVTLSCSPISGHRSVSWYQQTPGQGLQFLFEYFSETQRNKGNFPGRFSGRQFSNSRSEMNVSTLELGDSALYLCASSLQGAVTNEKLFFGSGTQLSVL.

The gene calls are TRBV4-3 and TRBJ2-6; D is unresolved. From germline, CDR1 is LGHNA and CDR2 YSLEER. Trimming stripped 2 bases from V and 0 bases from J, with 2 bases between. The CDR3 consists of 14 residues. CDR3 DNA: TGCGCCAGCAGCCAATACTCTGGGGCCAACGTCCTGACTTTC. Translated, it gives CASSQYSGANVLTF.

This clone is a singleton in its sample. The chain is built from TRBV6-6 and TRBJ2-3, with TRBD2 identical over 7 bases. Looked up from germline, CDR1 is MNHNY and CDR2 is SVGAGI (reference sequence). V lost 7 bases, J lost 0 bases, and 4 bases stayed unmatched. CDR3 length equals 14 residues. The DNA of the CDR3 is TGTGCCAGCAAGAAGCGGGATAGCACAGATACGCAGTATTTT. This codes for CASKKRDSTDTQYF.

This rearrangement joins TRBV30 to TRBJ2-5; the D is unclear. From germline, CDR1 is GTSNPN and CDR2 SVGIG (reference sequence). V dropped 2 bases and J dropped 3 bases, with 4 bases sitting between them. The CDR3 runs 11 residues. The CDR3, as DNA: TGTGCCTGGAGTCTTAAAGAGACCCAGTACTTC. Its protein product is CAWSLKETQYF.

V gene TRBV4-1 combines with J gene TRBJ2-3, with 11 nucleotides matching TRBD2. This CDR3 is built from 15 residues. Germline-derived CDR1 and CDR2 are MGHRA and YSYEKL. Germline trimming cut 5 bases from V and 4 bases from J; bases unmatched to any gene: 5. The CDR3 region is CASSELAGGSDTQYF. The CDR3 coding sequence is TGCGCCAGCAGCGAGTTAGCGGGAGGGTCAGATACGCAGTATTTT.

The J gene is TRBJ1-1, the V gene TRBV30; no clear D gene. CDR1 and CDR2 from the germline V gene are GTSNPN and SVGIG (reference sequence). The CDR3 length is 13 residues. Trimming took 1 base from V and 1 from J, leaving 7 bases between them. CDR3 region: CAWSGQANTEAFF. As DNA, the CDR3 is TGTGCCTGGAGTGGCCAGGCGAACACTGAAGCTTTCTTT.

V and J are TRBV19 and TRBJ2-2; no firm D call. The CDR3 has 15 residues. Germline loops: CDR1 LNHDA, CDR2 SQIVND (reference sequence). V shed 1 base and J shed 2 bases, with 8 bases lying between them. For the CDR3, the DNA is TGTGCCAGTAGTATAGCCCTTGTTAACACCGGGGAGCTGTTTTTT. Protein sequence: CASSIALVNTGELFF.

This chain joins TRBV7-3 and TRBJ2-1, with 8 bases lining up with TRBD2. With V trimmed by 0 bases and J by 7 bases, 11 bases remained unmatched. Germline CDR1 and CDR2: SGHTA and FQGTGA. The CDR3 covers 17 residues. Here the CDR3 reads CASSLTYSGSYGNEQFF. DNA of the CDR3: TGTGCCAGCAGCTTAACATACAGCGGGAGTTATGGGAATGAGCAGTTCTTC.

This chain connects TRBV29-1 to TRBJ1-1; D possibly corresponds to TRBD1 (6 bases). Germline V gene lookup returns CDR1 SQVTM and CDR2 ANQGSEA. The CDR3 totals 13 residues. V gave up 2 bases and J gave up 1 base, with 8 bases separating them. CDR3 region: CSVELQGNTEAFF. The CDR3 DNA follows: TGCAGCGTTGAATTACAGGGGAACACTGAAGCTTTCTTT.

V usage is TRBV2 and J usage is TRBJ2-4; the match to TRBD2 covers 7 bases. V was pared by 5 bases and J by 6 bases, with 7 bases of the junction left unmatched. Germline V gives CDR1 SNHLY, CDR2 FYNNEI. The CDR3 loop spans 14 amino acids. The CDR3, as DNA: TGTGCCAGCAGTTCCGGGACTATTCGAAACATTCAGTACTTC. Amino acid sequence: CASSSGTIRNIQYF.

CDR3 sequence (DNA): TGTGCCAGCAGCTTACAACCGGGACAGGGAGCGAGAGAGACCCAGTACTTC. Translating gives CASSLQPGQGARETQYF. V usage is TRBV7-8 and J usage is TRBJ2-5; 9 bases match TRBD1. CDR3 length equals 17 residues. The V gene end was trimmed by 2 bases and the J gene end by 4 bases; junction bases not matched to a gene: 11. Per germline, CDR1 SGHVS and CDR2 FQNEAQ.

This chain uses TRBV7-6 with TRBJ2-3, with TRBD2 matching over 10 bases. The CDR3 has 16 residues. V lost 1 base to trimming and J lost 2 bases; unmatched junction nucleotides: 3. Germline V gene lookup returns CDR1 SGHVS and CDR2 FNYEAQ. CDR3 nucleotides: TGTGCCAGCAGCTTAGGGACTAGCGGTATCACAGATACGCAGTATTTT. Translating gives CASSLGTSGITDTQYF.

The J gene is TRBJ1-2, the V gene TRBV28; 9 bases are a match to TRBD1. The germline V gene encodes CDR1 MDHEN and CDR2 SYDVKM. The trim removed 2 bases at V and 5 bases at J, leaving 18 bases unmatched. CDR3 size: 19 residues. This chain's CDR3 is CASSLPAGSITGGVYGYTF. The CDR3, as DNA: TGTGCCAGCAGTTTACCGGCGGGTTCTATAACAGGGGGCGTTTATGGCTACACCTTC.

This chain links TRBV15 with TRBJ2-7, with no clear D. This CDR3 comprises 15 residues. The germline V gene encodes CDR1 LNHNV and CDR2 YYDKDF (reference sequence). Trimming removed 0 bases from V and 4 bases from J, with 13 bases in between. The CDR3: CATSRDSERGYEQYF. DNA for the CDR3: TGTGCCACCAGCAGAGATTCGGAGCGAGGATACGAGCAGTACTTC.

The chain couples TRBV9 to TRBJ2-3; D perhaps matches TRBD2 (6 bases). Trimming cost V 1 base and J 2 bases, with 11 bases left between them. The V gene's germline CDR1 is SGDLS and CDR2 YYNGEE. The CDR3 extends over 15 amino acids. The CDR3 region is CASSVWGGITDTQYF. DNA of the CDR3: TGTGCCAGCAGCGTATGGGGCGGGATCACAGATACGCAGTATTTT.

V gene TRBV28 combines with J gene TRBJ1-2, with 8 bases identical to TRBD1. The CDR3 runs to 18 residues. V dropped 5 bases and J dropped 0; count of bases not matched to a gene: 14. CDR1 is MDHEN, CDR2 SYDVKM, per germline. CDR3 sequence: CASSPTWDRFSANYGYTF. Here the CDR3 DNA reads TGTGCCAGCAGTCCCACCTGGGACAGGTTTTCAGCTAACTATGGCTACACCTTC.

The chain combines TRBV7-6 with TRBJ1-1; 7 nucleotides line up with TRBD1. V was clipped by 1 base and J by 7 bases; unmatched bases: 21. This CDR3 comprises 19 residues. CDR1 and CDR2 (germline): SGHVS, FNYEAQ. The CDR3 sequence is CASSLEAGGTVKGFGEAFF. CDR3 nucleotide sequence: TGTGCCAGCAGCTTAGAGGCAGGGGGGACAGTAAAGGGTTTTGGTGAAGCTTTCTTT.